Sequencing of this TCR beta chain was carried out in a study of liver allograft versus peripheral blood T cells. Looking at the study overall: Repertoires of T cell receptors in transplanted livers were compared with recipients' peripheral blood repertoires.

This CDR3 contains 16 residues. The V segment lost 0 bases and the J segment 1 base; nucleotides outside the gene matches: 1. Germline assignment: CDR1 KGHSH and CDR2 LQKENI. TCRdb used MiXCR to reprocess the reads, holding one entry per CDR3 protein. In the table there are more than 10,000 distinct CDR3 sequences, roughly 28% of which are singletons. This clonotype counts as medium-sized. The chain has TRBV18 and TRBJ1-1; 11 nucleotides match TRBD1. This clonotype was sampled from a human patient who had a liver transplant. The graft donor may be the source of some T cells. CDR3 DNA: TGTGCCAGCTCACCACCGGACAGGGGGCGGAACACTGAAGCTTTCTTT. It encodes CASSPPDRGRNTEAFF.